The 11 T cell receptor beta chains below all came from one sample that was sequenced in a study of brain T cells in children with intractable seizures. Assay used: immunoSEQ multiplex PCR; TCRdb lists only in-frame clones, some missing. The data show a few hundred thousand clones, about 94% seen once. Time point: blood from clinic visit 5 months post-surgery; TSC patient then seizure free. The sequenced sample was peripheral blood, obtained approximately 5 months after surgery. These receptors were taken from a boy under two years old with tuberous sclerosis and intractable seizures.

The chain uses TRBV6-5 and TRBJ2-1; unclear D gene. Per germline, CDR1 MNHEY and CDR2 SVGAGI. The CDR3 spans 11 residues. Trimming removed 5 bases at V and 9 bases at J, with 8 bases between. In nucleotides, the CDR3 is TGTGCCAGCAGTCCCCTTAGTGAGCAGTTCTTC. Translated: CASSPLSEQFF.

The chain links TRBV29-1 to TRBJ2-1, with TRBD2 as a possible D gene (6 bases). With 4 bases removed from V and 10 bases from J, the gap between germline ends came to 11 bases. The CDR3 spans 11 residues. Germline V lookup: CDR1 SQVTM, CDR2 ANQGSEA. CDR3 in amino acids: CSVAGSGEQFF. DNA for the CDR3: TGCAGCGTTGCCGGGAGCGGCGAGCAGTTCTTC.

DNA for the CDR3: TGTGCCAGTCTGAACAGGGTCGGGGAGCAGTACTTC. It translates to CASLNRVGEQYF. The V call is TRBV12-3 or TRBV12-4, the J call TRBJ2-7, with D perhaps matching TRBD1 (6 bases). This CDR3 spans 12 amino acids. The V gene lost 9 bases and the J gene lost 7 bases, with 16 bases spanning the gap.

The rearrangement uses TRBV7-8 and TRBJ2-1, with 11 bases identical to TRBD1. V trimming: 5 bases; J trimming: 8 bases; junction bases outside the gene matches: 14. CDR1 is SGHVS, CDR2 FQNEAQ, per germline. The CDR3 contains 17 residues. CDR3 in amino acids: CASSGPDRGRTDDEQFF. In nucleotides, the CDR3 is TGTGCCAGCAGCGGACCGGACAGGGGGCGGACAGACGATGAGCAGTTCTTC.

The rearrangement uses TRBV6-5 and TRBJ1-6; weak D call: TRBD1 (6 bases). The germline V gene has CDR1 MNHEY and CDR2 SVGAGI. V was trimmed by 0 bases and J by 9 bases, leaving 15 bases between them. This CDR3 region has 16 residues. In DNA form, the CDR3 reads TGTGCCAGCAGTTACTCGGGCACAGGGTTTGGTTCACCCCTCCACTTT. This codes for CASSYSGTGFGSPLHF.

The genes are TRBV4-1 and TRBJ2-7, with TRBD2 matching over 7 bases. The J segment lost 2 bases and the V segment lost 1 base, leaving 2 bases of the junction unmatched. CDR1 MGHRA and CDR2 YSYEKL come from the germline V gene. The CDR3 spans 14 residues. The CDR3: CASSQGGGPYEQYF. In DNA, the CDR3 is TGCGCCAGCAGCCAAGGGGGGGGTCCCTACGAGCAGTACTTC.

The V and J genes are TRBV27 and TRBJ2-7; 7 nucleotides line up with TRBD2. With V trimmed by 0 bases and J by 0 bases, 5 bases remained unmatched. Germline CDR1 and CDR2: MNHEY and SMNVEV (reference sequence). This CDR3 comprises 16 residues. CDR3 sequence reads: CASSLSVAGLSYEQYF. In DNA form, the CDR3 reads TGTGCCAGCAGTTTATCAGTAGCGGGTCTCTCCTACGAGCAGTACTTC.

The chain is built from TRBV3-1 (or the pseudogene TRBV3-2) and TRBJ1-2; D gene ambiguous. V dropped 3 bases and J dropped 4 bases, with 12 bases sitting between them. Germline CDR1 is LGHDT and CDR2 is YNNKEL (reference sequence). This CDR3 contains 14 residues. In nucleotides, the CDR3 is TGTGCCAGCAGCCACATTGGGAGGACCTATGGCTACACCTTC. As protein: CASSHIGRTYGYTF.

This clone has a single count. This chain joins TRBV4-2 and TRBJ2-3; TRBD2 matches at 7 bases. CDR1 and CDR2 (germline): LGHNA, YNFKEQ. The CDR3 runs to 15 residues. V gave up 4 bases and J gave up 4 bases; unmatched junction bases: 8. CDR3 DNA: TGTGCCAGCAGCCGGGTGGCGGGAGAAGCAGATACGCAGTATTTT. Amino acids: CASSRVAGEADTQYF.

The chain uses TRBV10-3 and TRBJ1-1; D is uncertain. Germline V gene sequence: CDR1 ENHRY, CDR2 SYGVKD. This CDR3 spans 17 amino acids. The V end lost 3 bases, the J end lost 1 base, and 18 bases lay between the germline ends. The CDR3, as DNA: TGTGCCATCAGTGAAAGAGCAATTGGGGTTCAGAACACTGAAGCTTTCTTT. Translation: CAISERAIGVQNTEAFF.

The gene calls are TRBV7-9 and TRBJ2-2, with 7 nucleotides matching TRBD2. CDR1 and CDR2 (germline): SEHNR, FQNEAQ (reference sequence). The J segment lost 4 bases and the V segment lost 5 bases, leaving 13 bases of the junction unmatched. This CDR3 comprises 17 residues. The CDR3 DNA reads TGTGCCAGCAGCCCCTATTGGGAGGGTGCAAGCACCGGGGAGCTGTTTTTT. Protein sequence: CASSPYWEGASTGELFF.